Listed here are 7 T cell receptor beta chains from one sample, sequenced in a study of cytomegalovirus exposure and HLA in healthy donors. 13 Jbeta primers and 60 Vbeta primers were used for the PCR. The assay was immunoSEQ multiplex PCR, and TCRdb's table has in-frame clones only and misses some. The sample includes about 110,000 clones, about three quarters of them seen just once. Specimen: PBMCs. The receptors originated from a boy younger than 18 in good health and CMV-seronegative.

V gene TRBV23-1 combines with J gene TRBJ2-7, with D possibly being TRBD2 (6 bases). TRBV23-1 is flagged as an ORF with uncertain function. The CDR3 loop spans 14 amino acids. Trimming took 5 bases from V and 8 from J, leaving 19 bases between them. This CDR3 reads CASSRDCGAPQQYF. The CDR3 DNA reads TGCGCCAGCAGTAGAGATTGCGGGGCACCTCAGCAGTACTTC.

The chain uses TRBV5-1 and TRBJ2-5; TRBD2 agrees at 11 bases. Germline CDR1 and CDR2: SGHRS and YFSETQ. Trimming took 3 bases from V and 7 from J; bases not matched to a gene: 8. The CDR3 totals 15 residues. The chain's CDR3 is CASSSQLAGAGTQYF. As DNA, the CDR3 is TGCGCCAGCAGCTCTCAACTAGCGGGAGCGGGGACCCAGTACTTC.

CDR3 coding DNA: TGTGCCAGCAGTTCGTCTCGACAGGGACTTACTGAAGCTTTCTTT. It specifies CASSSSRQGLTEAFF. V is TRBV6-5 and J is TRBJ1-1, with 7 bases aligning to TRBD1. Unmatched junction bases numbered 10, after V lost 4 bases and J lost 5 bases. The CDR3 has 15 amino acids. Germline V gene data show CDR1 as MNHEY and CDR2 as SVGAGI.

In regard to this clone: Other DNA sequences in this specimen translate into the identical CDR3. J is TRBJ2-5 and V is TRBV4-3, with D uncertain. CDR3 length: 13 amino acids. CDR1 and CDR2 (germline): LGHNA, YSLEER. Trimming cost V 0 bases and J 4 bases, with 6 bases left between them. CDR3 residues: CASSQDSRETQYF. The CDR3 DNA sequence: TGCGCCAGCAGCCAAGATAGTCGAGAGACCCAGTACTTC.

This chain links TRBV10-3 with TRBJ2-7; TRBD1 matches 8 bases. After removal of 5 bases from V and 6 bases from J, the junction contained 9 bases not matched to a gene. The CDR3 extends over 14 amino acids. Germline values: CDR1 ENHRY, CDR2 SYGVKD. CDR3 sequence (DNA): TGTGCCATCAGTTCGACAGGGGAACTTGGCGAGCAGTACTTC. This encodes CAISSTGELGEQYF.

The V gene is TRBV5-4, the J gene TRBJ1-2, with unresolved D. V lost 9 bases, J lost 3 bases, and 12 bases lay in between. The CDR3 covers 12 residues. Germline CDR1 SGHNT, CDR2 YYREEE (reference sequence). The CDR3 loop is CAIKTEHYGYTF. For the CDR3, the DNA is TGTGCCATCAAGACTGAGCACTATGGCTACACCTTC.

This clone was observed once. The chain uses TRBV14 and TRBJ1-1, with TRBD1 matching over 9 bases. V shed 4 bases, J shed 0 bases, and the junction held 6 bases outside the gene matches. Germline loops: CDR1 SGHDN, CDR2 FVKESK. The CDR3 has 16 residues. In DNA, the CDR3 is TGTGCCAGCAGCCCCAACAGGGGGCAAGTGAACACTGAAGCTTTCTTT. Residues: CASSPNRGQVNTEAFF.